The next 2 T cell receptor beta chains were all read from a single sample in a study of blood T cell repertoires in COVID-19. Sequencing was performed with immunoSEQ multiplex PCR; in TCRdb, only in-frame clones are kept and a portion is missing. The sample includes roughly 100,000 clones, roughly nine tenths of them seen just once. The sequencing sample was made of peripheral blood. These receptors came from a human donor in a cohort sampled during active COVID-19.

The J gene is TRBJ2-5, the V gene TRBV30; possible D gene TRBD1, 6 bases. Germline assignment: CDR1 GTSNPN and CDR2 SVGIG (reference sequence). V lost 0 bases and J lost 1, with 15 bases in between. CDR3 size: 16 residues. Here the CDR3 reads CAWSVLDRAVQETQYF. CDR3 DNA sequence: TGTGCCTGGAGTGTACTGGACAGAGCGGTCCAAGAGACCCAGTACTTC.

The rearrangement uses TRBV7-9 and TRBJ2-1, with a possible D match to TRBD1 (6 bases). The CDR3 loop spans 17 amino acids. The germline CDR1 and CDR2 sequences are SEHNR and FQNEAQ (reference sequence). Deletions cut 0 bases from V and 5 bases from J, with 17 bases between. CDR3 bases: TGTGCCAGCAGCTTAGCGTACCAGGGGCGAGAGGACAATGAGCAGTTCTTC. Translating gives CASSLAYQGREDNEQFF.